The sequence of this T cell receptor (beta chain) was determined in a study of response to subunit inactivated influenza vaccine. Study conclusions and caveats: Researchers suggested that each seasonal influenza vaccination recruits few new T cells.

TCRdb ran MiXCR on the RT-PCR reads and lists one entry per CDR3 protein. The sample has about 170,000 distinct CDR3 sequences, roughly 10% seen once. Germline V gives CDR1 SEHNR, CDR2 FQNEAQ (reference sequence). The CDR3 sequence is 14 residues long. V was clipped by 4 bases and J by 2 bases, with 12 bases between them. About this clonotype itself: The antigen remains unidentified.

This chain joins TRBV7-9 and TRBJ2-7, with D hard to call. This TCR was sampled from a man between 50 and 75 years old who received an inactivated influenza vaccine. Sequencing was performed on CD8+ T cells sorted from PBMCs, taken 23 to 25 months after vaccination. The CDR3 DNA reads TGTGCCAGCAGCTCCCACGGTCTCCCCTACGAGCAGTACTTC. This translates into CASSSHGLPYEQYF.